What follows are 13 T cell receptor beta chains derived from one specimen sequenced in a study of blood T cell repertoires in COVID-19. TCRdb's copy holds only in-frame clones and misses some; the assay was immunoSEQ multiplex PCR. The top ten hold 15% to 20% of the sample, which has over 100,000 clones, roughly 83% seen once. Sequencing input: peripheral blood. The receptor set was obtained from a woman in her fifties or sixties with acute or convalescent COVID-19.

The rearrangement joins TRBV5-1 to TRBJ2-7; 7 bases line up with TRBD2. This CDR3 has 16 residues. V was clipped by 3 bases and J by 3 bases; unmatched bases: 12. Per the germline V gene, CDR1 is SGHRS and CDR2 is YFSETQ. The CDR3 here is CASSSPTGGSVYEQYF. In DNA, the CDR3 is TGCGCCAGCAGCTCCCCTACGGGGGGATCCGTCTACGAGCAGTACTTC.

The chain has TRBV4-1 and TRBJ1-4; no clear D gene. Trimming shortened V by 1 base and J by 4 bases, and 10 bases separated the two germline ends. Looked up from germline, CDR1 is MGHRA and CDR2 is YSYEKL. CDR3 length equals 15 residues. The CDR3, as DNA: TGCGCCAGCAGCCAAGGGCCCCGGGTTAATGAAAAACTGTTTTTT. It yields the protein CASSQGPRVNEKLFF.

The chain couples TRBV25-1 to TRBJ2-1; 7 nucleotides match TRBD2. The CDR3 contains 13 residues. With 6 bases clipped from V and 4 bases from J, the junction kept 3 bases outside the gene matches. The V gene's germline CDR1 is MGHDK and CDR2 SYGVNS. CDR3 sequence reads: CASSLADYNEQFF. Written as DNA, the CDR3 is TGTGCCAGCAGCCTAGCGGATTACAATGAGCAGTTCTTC.

This clone was counted many times. CDR3 DNA sequence: TGTGCCTGGAGTCGAGGAACCGCCGGGGAGCTGTTTTTT. It translates to CAWSRGTAGELFF. The chain is built from TRBV30 and TRBJ2-2, with no clear D. This CDR3 comprises 13 residues. V lost 2 bases to trimming and J lost 6 bases, with 10 bases between them. Germline CDR1 GTSNPN, CDR2 SVGIG (reference sequence).

The V call is TRBV11-2, the J call TRBJ1-6, with 8 bases matching TRBD1. With 4 bases clipped from V and 10 bases from J, the junction kept 6 bases outside the gene matches. The CDR3 length is 14 residues. Germline V gene data show CDR1 as SGHAT and CDR2 as FQNNGV. The DNA of the CDR3 is TGTGCCAGCAGCTCCGGACAGGGTGGATCACCCCTCCACTTT. Protein product: CASSSGQGGSPLHF.

J is TRBJ1-1 and V is TRBV18; the D gene is possibly TRBD1 (6 bases). Germline CDR1 reads KGHSH; CDR2 reads LQKENI. This CDR3 is 13 amino acids long. The V end lost 6 bases, the J end lost 1 base, and 9 bases lay between the germline ends. CDR3 DNA: TGTGCCAGCTCCCGGGACACGAACACTGAAGCTTTCTTT. It translates to CASSRDTNTEAFF. The whole variable domain, remainder taken from reference TRBV18 and TRBJ1-1, is NAGVMQNPRHLVRRRGQEARLRCSPMKGHSHVYWYRQLPEEGLKFMVYLQKENIIDESGMPKERFSAEFPKEGPSILRIQQVVRGDSAAYFCASSRDTNTEAFFGQGTRLTVV.

The rearrangement links TRBV12-3 or TRBV12-4 to TRBJ1-1; 7 nucleotides align to TRBD1. The ends lost 3 bases at V and 7 bases at J; junction bases unmatched: 5. The CDR3 spans 13 residues. The CDR3 sequence: CASSFGTEVEAFF. DNA for the CDR3: TGTGCCAGCAGTTTCGGGACAGAAGTTGAAGCTTTCTTT.

CDR3 region: CASSLASTDYNEQFF. CDR3 sequence (DNA): TGTGCCAGCAGCTTAGCCTCGACAGATTACAATGAGCAGTTCTTC. This sequence joins TRBV7-8 and TRBJ2-1; a possible D gene is TRBD1 (5 bases). Trimming pared 0 bases from V and 4 bases from J, leaving 10 bases between. The CDR3 spans 15 residues. From germline, CDR1 is SGHVS and CDR2 FQNEAQ.

The chain has TRBV5-6 and TRBJ2-1; unclear D gene. The CDR3 spans 15 residues. Germline loops: CDR1 SGHDT, CDR2 YYEEEE. V was shortened by 4 bases and J by 2 bases, with 13 bases between the two germline ends. CDR3 bases: TGTGCCAGCAGCCCCACAAACATCCCCTACAATGAGCAGTTCTTC. This codes for CASSPTNIPYNEQFF. The variable domain in full, with the rest retrieved from reference TRBV5-6 and TRBJ2-1, is DAGVTQSPTHLIKTRGQQVTLRCSPKSGHDTVSWYQQALGQGPQFIFQYYEEEERQRGNFPDRFSGHQFPNYSSELNVNALLLGDSALYLCASSPTNIPYNEQFFGPGTRLTVL.

This chain links TRBV3-1 (or the pseudogene TRBV3-2) with TRBJ2-1; 14 bases agree with TRBD2. Unmatched junction bases numbered 12, after V lost 4 bases and J lost 1 base. The CDR3 totals 20 residues. Germline V CDR1 and CDR2: LGHDT, YNNKEL (reference sequence). CDR3 region: CASSPWGLAGVSSSYNEQFF. CDR3 in DNA: TGTGCCAGCAGCCCTTGGGGACTAGCGGGGGTGAGTTCTTCCTACAATGAGCAGTTCTTC.

This clone was detected a few times. The genes are TRBV5-4 and TRBJ2-7, with D unclear. Germline CDR1 and CDR2: SGHNT and YYREEE (reference sequence). V gave up 3 bases and J gave up 2 bases, with 12 bases separating them. The CDR3 length is 14 residues. CDR3 sequence reads: CASSSETPPYEQYF. The CDR3 region has the DNA TGTGCCAGCAGCTCCGAGACTCCCCCCTACGAGCAGTACTTC.

The chain is built from TRBV5-1 and TRBJ1-2, with D uncertain. The CDR3 runs to 13 residues. The germline V gene has CDR1 SGHRS and CDR2 YFSETQ. Trimming took off 2 bases at V and 9 bases at J, with 14 bases between the two ends. As DNA, the CDR3 is TGCGCCAGCAGCTTAGAGACGGGAGATCGCTACACCTTC. This encodes CASSLETGDRYTF.

The chain joins TRBV24-1 to TRBJ2-1; tentative D call: TRBD2 (6 bases). V lost 1 base and J 0 bases, leaving 9 bases between the germline ends. This CDR3 region has 16 residues. CDR1 is KGHDR and CDR2 is SFDVKD in the germline V gene. Here the CDR3 DNA reads TGTGCCACCAGTGATTTCCGGGGGAGCTCCTACAATGAGCAGTTCTTC. Its protein is CATSDFRGSSYNEQFF.